This T cell receptor beta chain came from a study of CD8 T cells in Susac syndrome. Notes on this clonotype: The antigen remains unidentified.

Study-level points and caveats: An acknowledgment was made by the study that its TCR sequencing and HLA analysis involved relatively few individuals.

Random-hexamer reverse transcription was applied to about 0.45 to 1 ug RNA. Amplification of TCR beta CDR3 was carried out by immunoSEQ multiplex PCR, which covered 54 Vbeta and 13 Jbeta segments. TCRdb re-derived calls from the immunoSEQ multiplex PCR reads in MiXCR, one entry per CDR3 protein. Here the sample spans approximately 190,000 distinct CDR3 sequences, around 93% being singletons. TCR beta was sequenced from blood CD8+ and CD4+ T cells. Healthy donors constituted the controls, which were matched for age and sex. Material: CD4+ T cells from PBMCs. The receptor was derived from a human donor in good health.

As DNA, the CDR3 is TGTGCCAGCAGCTTTAACGCCGGGACAGGGGGCATCCCCGGGGAGCTGTTTTTT. Its protein product is CASSFNAGTGGIPGELFF. The chain has TRBV3-1 and TRBJ2-2, with 12 bases matching TRBD1. The CDR3 totals 18 residues. V lost 5 bases, J lost 6 bases, and 13 bases stayed unmatched. CDR1 and CDR2 (germline): LGHDT, YNNKEL (reference sequence). The whole variable domain, filled in from reference TRBV3-1 and TRBJ2-2, reads DTAVSQTPKYLVTQMGNDKSIKCEQNLGHDTMYWYKQDSKKFLKIMFSYNNKELIINETVPNRFSPKSPDKAHLNLHINSLELGDSAVYFCASSFNAGTGGIPGELFFGEGSRLTVL.